The 8 T cell receptor beta chains below come from one sample, sequenced in a study of blood T cell repertoires in COVID-19. The assay was immunoSEQ multiplex PCR, and TCRdb's table has in-frame clones only and misses some. The profile shows 60,000 to 95,000 clones, about 92% of them singletons. The sample taken for sequencing was peripheral blood. The receptor set was obtained from a woman aged 80 or over with active or convalescent COVID-19.

A few counts support this clone. The V and J genes are TRBV5-5 and TRBJ1-1; TRBD1 aligns across 9 bases. Germline loops: CDR1 SGHKS, CDR2 YYEKEE (reference sequence). J lost 4 bases, V lost 0 bases, and 1 base had no gene match. This CDR3 contains 14 residues. CDR3 in amino acids: CASSLGGQGTEAFF. The CDR3 DNA sequence: TGTGCCAGCAGCTTGGGGGGACAGGGCACTGAAGCTTTCTTT.

V and J are TRBV18 and TRBJ1-1; D perhaps matches TRBD1 (6 bases). Trimming took 1 base from V and 1 from J, leaving 10 bases between them. This CDR3 is built from 15 residues. Germline assignment: CDR1 KGHSH and CDR2 LQKENI. CDR3 coding DNA: TGTGCCAGCTCACCACGGCTGACAGGGAACACTGAAGCTTTCTTT. Its protein is CASSPRLTGNTEAFF.

V is TRBV5-5 and J is TRBJ2-1; 8 nucleotides line up with TRBD1. V lost 5 bases, J lost 5 bases, and 6 bases stayed unmatched. Germline V gene data show CDR1 as SGHKS and CDR2 as YYEKEE (reference sequence). The CDR3 sequence is 14 residues long. The CDR3 sequence: CASSWTGNNNEQFF. DNA for the CDR3: TGTGCCAGCAGTTGGACAGGGAACAACAATGAGCAGTTCTTC.

The chain joins TRBV9 to TRBJ2-5; TRBD1 aligns across 7 bases. The germline CDR1 and CDR2 sequences are SGDLS and YYNGEE. CDR3 length equals 15 residues. The trim removed 4 bases at V and 2 bases at J, leaving 8 bases unmatched. The CDR3 DNA is TGTGCCAGCAGCCCGTGGACAGGACCTCAAGAGACCCAGTACTTC. Translated: CASSPWTGPQETQYF. The full variable domain, its missing parts supplied by reference TRBV9 and TRBJ2-5, is DSGVTQTPKHLITATGQRVTLRCSPRSGDLSVYWYQQSLDQGLQFLIQYYNGEERAKGNILERFSAQQFPDLHSELNLSSLELGDSALYFCASSPWTGPQETQYFGPGTRLLVL.

The V call is TRBV18, the J call TRBJ1-4; D is perhaps TRBD1 (6 bases). CDR1 KGHSH and CDR2 LQKENI come from the germline V gene. The CDR3 runs 14 residues. V dropped 6 bases and J dropped 5 bases, with 13 bases sitting between them. The CDR3 DNA reads TGTGCCAGCTCTCCCAGGGGCTACAATGAAAAACTGTTTTTT. It is translated as CASSPRGYNEKLFF.

The rearrangement joins TRBV19 to TRBJ1-6; D perhaps matches TRBD1 (5 bases). Germline CDR1 is LNHDA and CDR2 is SQIVND (reference sequence). This CDR3 is 14 amino acids long. Trimming removed 8 bases at V and 3 bases at J, with 11 bases between. This CDR3 is CASSAGGYNSPLHF. In DNA, the CDR3 is TGTGCCAGTTCCGCGGGGGGCTATAATTCACCCCTCCACTTT.

The chain is built from TRBV9 and TRBJ1-5; no firm D call. Germline V gene data show CDR1 as SGDLS and CDR2 as YYNGEE. The CDR3 runs 14 residues. V dropped 0 bases and J dropped 5 bases, with 9 bases sitting between them. CDR3 DNA: TGTGCCAGCAGCGTAGCTGCGGAGGATCAGCCCCAGCATTTT. Its protein is CASSVAAEDQPQHF.

The J gene is TRBJ1-2, the V gene TRBV28; 12 positions match TRBD1. The V gene end was trimmed by 6 bases and the J gene end by 4 bases; junction bases not matched to a gene: 6. Germline assignment: CDR1 MDHEN and CDR2 SYDVKM. The CDR3 runs 15 residues. CDR3 bases: TGTGCCAGCAGCAAACCGGGACAGGGGGCCTATGGCTACACCTTC. This codes for CASSKPGQGAYGYTF.